This T cell receptor beta chain comes out of a study of T cells in Graves' hyperthyroidism and ophthalmopathy. Study-wide results and caveats: In the analysis, a 13 V-J model separated ophthalmopathy from stable hyperthyroidism. The model forecast ophthalmopathy, anticipating it by a median around 6.9 months before onset.

In germline, CDR1 is SEHNR, CDR2 FQNEAQ (reference sequence). This CDR3 spans 16 amino acids. V lost 4 bases to trimming and J lost 4 bases, with 20 bases between them. Recently diagnosed hyperthyroidism of less than 2 months' duration affected patients aged 18 to 65. Clinical symptoms, serum thyroxine and TRAb, thyroid ultrasound and orbital computed tomography were used for the diagnoses. TCR beta CDR3 sequences were amplified from RNA transcripts. First-round RT-PCR targeting the TCR CDR3 was performed with the HTBI primer set. Each CDR3 protein gets one entry after TCRdb re-called the multiplex PCR reads with MiXCR. The repertoire includes roughly 380,000 distinct CDR3 sequences, roughly 19% of them detected once, and 3% to 4% sits in the top ten. As to this clonotype: Antigen specificity is unknown.

Sequenced: blood. The clonotype was recovered from a woman younger than 35 with Graves' hyperthyroidism. The chain recombines TRBV7-9 with TRBJ2-7, with D tentatively TRBD1 or TRBD2 (6 bases each). CDR3 coding DNA: TGTGCCAGCAGCTCGTCGGGGGCGGACTCACCTTACGAGCAGTACTTC. Translated: CASSSSGADSPYEQYF.